These 9 T cell receptor beta chains came from one sample sequenced in a study of blood T cell repertoires in COVID-19. Profiled with immunoSEQ multiplex PCR; TCRdb holds only in-frame clones, not every one. The table includes 95,000 or so clones, approximately 86% detected once. The sample taken for sequencing was peripheral blood. The source of these receptors is an elderly man with active or convalescent COVID-19.

The chain couples TRBV5-4 to TRBJ2-1; tentative D call: TRBD1 (6 bases). The CDR3 has 15 residues. Trimming cost V 7 bases and J 0 bases, with 14 bases left between them. Looked up from germline, CDR1 is SGHNT and CDR2 is YYREEE (reference sequence). CDR3 sequence (DNA): TGTGCCAGCCGTCCTGCACAGGGCTCCTACAATGAGCAGTTCTTC. Amino acids: CASRPAQGSYNEQFF.

CDR3 nucleotides: TGTGCCAGTAGTGATCTAGCGGGAGGGGCCTACAATGAGCAGTTCTTC. Protein sequence: CASSDLAGGAYNEQFF. The J gene is TRBJ2-1, the V gene TRBV19; 12 bases are a match to TRBD2. V was clipped by 5 bases and J by 2 bases; unmatched bases: 4. The CDR3 covers 16 residues. Germline CDR1 reads LNHDA; CDR2 reads SQIVND (reference sequence).

This chain joins TRBV11-2 and TRBJ2-1, with 8 nucleotides matching TRBD2. The CDR3 sequence is 16 residues long. V was clipped by 1 base and J by 2 bases; unmatched bases: 4. Germline loops: CDR1 SGHAT, CDR2 FQNNGV. The CDR3 spells CASSLVAGMAYNEQFF. In DNA form, the CDR3 reads TGTGCCAGCAGCTTAGTAGCGGGGATGGCCTACAATGAGCAGTTCTTC.

The genes are TRBV2 and TRBJ2-7; 9 bases agree with TRBD1. The CDR3 contains 13 residues. Germline assignment: CDR1 SNHLY and CDR2 FYNNEI. V trimming: 4 bases; J trimming: 9 bases; junction bases outside the gene matches: 7. The CDR3 region has the DNA TGTGCCAGCAGTGGGGACAGGGCCTCCGGGCAGTACTTC. Translation: CASSGDRASGQYF.

This chain joins TRBV7-2 and TRBJ2-2; a weak D match, TRBD2 (6 bases). The CDR3 is 15 amino acids. Trimming cost V 8 bases and J 6 bases, with 19 bases left between them. Germline values: CDR1 SGHTA, CDR2 FQGNSA. CDR3 loop: CASSVSSGVAGELFF. CDR3 nucleotides: TGTGCCAGCTCGGTCTCCTCGGGAGTGGCCGGGGAGCTGTTTTTT. The complete variable domain, with remaining parts taken from reference TRBV7-2 and TRBJ2-2, reads GAGVSQSPSNKVTEKGKDVELRCDPISGHTALYWYRQSLGQGLEFLIYFQGNSAPDKSGLPSDRFSAERTGGSVSTLTIQRTQQEDSAVYLCASSVSSGVAGELFFGEGSRLTVL.

V and J are TRBV9 and TRBJ2-1; 8 bases align to TRBD2. This CDR3 is 18 amino acids long. The V gene end was trimmed by 0 bases and the J gene end by 0 bases; junction bases not matched to a gene: 8. The germline V gene has CDR1 SGDLS and CDR2 YYNGEE. The chain's CDR3 is CASSVGGSGLGSYNEQFF. The DNA for the CDR3 is TGTGCCAGCAGCGTAGGTGGTTCGGGACTAGGCTCCTACAATGAGCAGTTCTTC.

This chain uses TRBV19 with TRBJ1-1, with a tentative D call TRBD1 (6 bases). Between the trimmed V and J ends, which lost 1 base and 0 bases, there was a span of 12 bases. The V gene's germline CDR1 is LNHDA and CDR2 SQIVND (reference sequence). The CDR3 runs 16 residues. Here the CDR3 DNA reads TGTGCCAGTAGTATAGGCAGGGGACTATTGAACACTGAAGCTTTCTTT. This sequence encodes CASSIGRGLLNTEAFF.

V gene TRBV7-8 combines with J gene TRBJ2-7; D gene ambiguous. CDR3 length: 15 amino acids. Germline V gene sequence: CDR1 SGHVS, CDR2 FQNEAQ. Trimming pared 5 bases from V and 2 bases from J, leaving 16 bases between. The CDR3 sequence is CASSNYIESTYEQYF. The CDR3 DNA is TGTGCCAGCAGCAACTATATAGAATCCACCTACGAGCAGTACTTC.

The chain employs TRBV29-1 and TRBJ2-7; 8 nucleotides match TRBD1. From germline, CDR1 is SQVTM and CDR2 ANQGSEA. Trimming took 6 bases from V and 4 from J; bases not matched to a gene: 8. The length of the CDR3 is 13 residues. The CDR3 spells CSVTGTGPYEQYF. CDR3 bases: TGCAGCGTCACCGGGACAGGCCCTTACGAGCAGTACTTC.